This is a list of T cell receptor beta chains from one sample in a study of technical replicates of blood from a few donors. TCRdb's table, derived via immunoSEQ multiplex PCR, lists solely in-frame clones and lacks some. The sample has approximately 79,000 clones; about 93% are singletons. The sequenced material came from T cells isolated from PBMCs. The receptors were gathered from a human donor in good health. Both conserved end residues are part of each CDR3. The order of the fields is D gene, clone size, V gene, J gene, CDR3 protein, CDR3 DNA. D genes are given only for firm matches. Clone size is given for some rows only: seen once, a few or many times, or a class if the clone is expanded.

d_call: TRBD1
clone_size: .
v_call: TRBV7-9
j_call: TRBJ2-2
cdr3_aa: CASSSDRVTGELFF
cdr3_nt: TGTGCCAGCAGCTCCGACAGGGTAACTGGGGAGCTGTTTTTT

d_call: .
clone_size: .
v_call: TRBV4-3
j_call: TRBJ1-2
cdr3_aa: CASSQESGSGGYTF
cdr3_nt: TGCGCCAGCAGCCAAGAATCGGGGTCGGGTGGCTACACCTTC

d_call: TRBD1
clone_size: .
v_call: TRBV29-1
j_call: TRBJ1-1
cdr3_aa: CSARKDTGGWTEAFF
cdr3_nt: TGCAGCGCTCGAAAAGATACAGGGGGCTGGACTGAAGCTTTCTTT

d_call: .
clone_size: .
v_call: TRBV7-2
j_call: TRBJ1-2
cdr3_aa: CASSLRDTYNYGYTF
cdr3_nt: TGTGCCAGCAGCTTAAGGGACACTTATAACTATGGCTACACCTTC

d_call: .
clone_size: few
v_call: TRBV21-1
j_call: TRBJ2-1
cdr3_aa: CASSSATSGRAYNEQFF
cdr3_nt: TGTGCCAGCAGCTCAGCCACTAGCGGGAGGGCCTACAATGAGCAGTTCTTC

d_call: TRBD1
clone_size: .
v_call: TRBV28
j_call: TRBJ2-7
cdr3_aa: CASLGDRAHEQYF
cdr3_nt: TGTGCCAGCCTAGGGGACAGGGCGCACGAGCAGTACTTC

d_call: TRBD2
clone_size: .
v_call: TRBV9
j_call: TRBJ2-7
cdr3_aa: CASSREGRNSYEQYF
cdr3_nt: TGTGCCAGCAGCCGGGAGGGTAGGAACTCCTACGAGCAGTACTTC

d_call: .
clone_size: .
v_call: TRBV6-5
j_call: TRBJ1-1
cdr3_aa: CASSYFPGNTEAFF
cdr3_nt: TGTGCCAGCAGTTATTTCCCAGGTAACACTGAAGCTTTCTTT

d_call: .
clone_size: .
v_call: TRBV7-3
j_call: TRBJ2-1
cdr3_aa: CASSSRDFNNEQFF
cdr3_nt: TGTGCCAGCAGCTCTCGGGACTTTAACAATGAGCAGTTCTTC

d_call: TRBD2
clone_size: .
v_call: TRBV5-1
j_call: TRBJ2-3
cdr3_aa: CASSHGTSGSGTDTQYF
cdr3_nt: TGCGCCAGCAGCCACGGGACTAGCGGGAGTGGGACAGATACGCAGTATTTT